These 13 T cell receptor beta chains came from one sample sequenced in a study of identical twins listed by TCRdb under 2016. The library was produced with 5' RACE. Data came from an Illumina HiSeq 2000. The public reads were run again by TCRdb, first through fastp at Q25 and then through MiXCR, and only productive beta chains were kept. Duplicate CDR3 protein sequences are folded into a single record with the most common DNA and genes. A total of approximately 220,000 distinct CDR3 sequences appear in this sample, about 7.5% of them only once. 5.4% of the sample goes to the ten largest clones. These sequences were also reported in another study, on yellow fever vaccine responses in identical twins.

The sample taken for sequencing was CD8+ T cells sorted from blood. The receptors here all came from a woman aged 18 to 35 in good health.

This clonotype has at least ten counts. This chain connects TRBV6-5 to TRBJ1-5, with D possibly TRBD1 on 5 matching bases. Germline loops: CDR1 MNHEY, CDR2 SVGAGI. V was shortened by 0 bases and J by 7 bases, with 10 bases between the two germline ends. The CDR3 runs 14 residues. CDR3 sequence: CASSYSRRGQPQHF. The CDR3 nucleotides are TGTGCCAGCAGTTACTCCCGGAGGGGCCAGCCCCAGCATTTT.

The rearrangement joins TRBV28 to TRBJ2-5; possibly TRBD1 for D (5 bases). This CDR3 comprises 15 residues. The germline V and J ends were trimmed by 10 bases and 5 bases, with 23 bases remaining between them. Germline CDR1 and CDR2: MDHEN and SYDVKM. The CDR3 here is CATEDTNQLSETQYF. In DNA form, the CDR3 reads TGTGCCACAGAGGACACCAATCAATTGTCGGAGACCCAGTACTTC.

This clonotype was counted many times. The genes are TRBV28 and TRBJ2-7; no firm D call. The CDR3 loop spans 10 amino acids. V was clipped by 3 bases and J by 5 bases, with 2 bases between them. Germline CDR1 MDHEN, CDR2 SYDVKM. The CDR3 bases are TGTGCCAGCAGTTTCGACGAGCAGTACTTC. This encodes CASSFDEQYF.

This clonotype occurred many times. The J gene is TRBJ2-7, the V gene TRBV21-1; the table assigns TRBD1, which was not confirmed against the DNA. TRBV21-1 is noted as a pseudogene. CDR3 length equals 18 residues. CDR3 residues: CASSLHHKGTVKTYEQYV. Here the CDR3 DNA reads TGTGCCAGCAGCCTGCACCACAAAGGGACAGTAAAAACCTACGAGCAGTACGTC.

This clonotype showed up many times. The chain couples TRBV28 to TRBJ2-5; perhaps TRBD2 as D (6 bases). Germline V gene data show CDR1 as MDHEN and CDR2 as SYDVKM. Trimming took 1 base from V and 4 from J, leaving 16 bases between them. The CDR3 sequence is 16 residues long. The CDR3 spells CASSLSPLGGRETQYF. Here the CDR3 DNA reads TGTGCCAGCAGTTTATCCCCCCTTGGAGGGCGAGAGACCCAGTACTTC. Full variable domain (missing parts from reference TRBV28 and TRBJ2-5): DVKVTQSSRYLVKRTGEKVFLECVQDMDHENMFWYRQDPGLGLRLIYFSYDVKMKEKGDIPEGYSVSREKKERFSLILESASTNQTSMYLCASSLSPLGGRETQYFGPGTRLLVL.

The rearrangement uses TRBV28 and TRBJ1-1; D might be TRBD1 (5 bases). The V end lost 3 bases, the J end lost 5 bases, and 13 bases lay between the germline ends. This CDR3 is 14 amino acids long. CDR1 and CDR2 from the germline V gene are MDHEN and SYDVKM. CDR3 nucleotides: TGTGCCAGCAGTTTGACCGGGGGATGGACTGAAGCTTTCTTT. This gives the protein CASSLTGGWTEAFF.

The rearrangement joins TRBV5-1 to TRBJ2-7, with 9 bases identical to TRBD1. This CDR3 is built from 14 residues. V shed 4 bases and J 3 bases; nucleotides not matched to a gene: 5. Germline V gene data show CDR1 as SGHRS and CDR2 as YFSETQ. As DNA, the CDR3 is TGCGCCAGCAGCCTCGCGGGACAGGGCTACGAGCAGTACGTC. It encodes CASSLAGQGYEQYV.

There are a few counts of this clonotype. The chain uses TRBV2 and TRBJ2-5; D perhaps matches TRBD1 (6 bases). Germline CDR1 and CDR2: SNHLY and FYNNEI. The CDR3 sequence is 15 residues long. With 5 bases removed from V and 1 base from J, the gap between germline ends came to 14 bases. In DNA form, the CDR3 reads TGTGCCAGCAGTATTATTCAGGGGCCCCAAGAGACCCAGTACTTC. It yields the protein CASSIIQGPQETQYF. The entire variable domain, with the rest obtained from reference TRBV2 and TRBJ2-5, is as follows: EPEVTQTPSHQVTQMGQEVILRCVPISNHLYFYWYRQILGQKVEFLVSFYNNEISEKSEIFDDQFSVERPDGSNFTLKIRSTKLEDSAMYFCASSIIQGPQETQYFGPGTRLLVL.

This clonotype was detected ten times or more. The chain couples TRBV5-1 to TRBJ2-7; the match to TRBD1 covers 7 bases. With 1 base clipped from V and 0 bases from J, the junction kept 1 base outside the gene matches. CDR3 size: 14 residues. CDR1 and CDR2 from the germline V gene are SGHRS and YFSETQ. The CDR3 protein is CASSLTGASYEQYF. DNA for the CDR3: TGCGCCAGCAGCTTGACAGGGGCCTCCTACGAGCAGTACTTC. Based on the CDR3 plus reference TRBV5-1 and TRBJ2-7, the full variable domain is KAGVTQTPRYLIKTRGQQVTLSCSPISGHRSVSWYQQTPGQGLQFLFEYFSETQRNKGNFPGRFSGRQFSNSRSEMNVSTLELGDSALYLCASSLTGASYEQYFGPGTRLTVT.

Many counts were recorded for this clonotype. The chain uses TRBV5-5 and TRBJ1-1; no clear D gene. Per germline, CDR1 SGHKS and CDR2 YYEKEE (reference sequence). The CDR3 loop spans 14 amino acids. Between the trimmed V and J ends, which lost 2 bases and 4 bases, there was a span of 12 bases. The CDR3 is CASSFLGMGTEAFF. DNA of the CDR3: TGTGCCAGCAGCTTCCTGGGTATGGGCACTGAAGCTTTCTTT.

This clonotype has just a few counts. The chain uses TRBV11-2 and TRBJ2-7; no clear D gene. CDR1 SGHAT and CDR2 FQNNGV come from the germline V gene. CDR3 length: 13 amino acids. Between the trimmed V and J ends, which lost 5 bases and 7 bases, there was a span of 15 bases. CDR3 coding DNA: TGTGCCAGCAGCCCCACGGGTAAGGGAGAGCAGTACTTC. Encoded protein: CASSPTGKGEQYF.

This clonotype was detected a few times. The J gene is TRBJ2-2, the V gene TRBV7-9, with a weak D call TRBD1 (5 bases). The CDR3 runs 14 residues. Trimming cost V 5 bases and J 6 bases, with 13 bases left between them. Germline V gives CDR1 SEHNR, CDR2 FQNEAQ (reference sequence). In DNA, the CDR3 is TGTGCCAGCAGCCCGGACACGGCGCCCGGGGAGCTGTTTTTT. This gives the protein CASSPDTAPGELFF.

There are many counts of this clonotype. The chain carries TRBV28 and TRBJ1-6; tentatively, D is TRBD1 (5 bases). V was trimmed by 4 bases and J by 0 bases, leaving 10 bases between them. CDR3 length equals 16 residues. CDR1 MDHEN and CDR2 SYDVKM come from the germline V gene. Here the CDR3 reads CASSWTTSSYNSPLHF. DNA of the CDR3: TGTGCCAGCAGTTGGACAACAAGCTCCTATAATTCACCCCTCCACTTT.